Given below is one T cell receptor (beta chain) in context. The antigen is unknown. This record belongs to a study of Ad26.COV2.S vaccination and SARS-CoV-2 variants. Notes on the study in general: Spike-specific TCR breadth was greater after Ad26.COV2.S than placebo.

Per the germline V gene, CDR1 is MDHEN and CDR2 is SYDVKM. The CDR3 spans 14 residues. V shed 6 bases and J 3 bases; nucleotides not matched to a gene: 7. Treatment reported: over 15 received Ad26.COV2.S at low or high dose, single or two shots; a few received placebo; per-sample allocation not given. Specimens were obtained on day 63 following the first vaccine or placebo injection. Profiling relied on immunoSEQ multiplex PCR, and the TCRdb table lists in-frame clones only, not all of them. The repertoire consists of about 350,000 clones, with approximately 86% occurring once and the leading ten covering approximately 11%.

This specimen was peripheral blood, taken in a trial of Ad26.COV2.S vaccine versus placebo. The sequence was collected from a person aged 18-60 years who received the Ad26.COV2.S COVID-19 vaccine or a placebo. J is TRBJ1-2 and V is TRBV28; 7 bases are a match to TRBD1. In DNA, the CDR3 is TGTGCCAGCAGACTAGACAGGGAGGACTATGGCTACACCTTC. Its translation is CASRLDREDYGYTF.